The 23 T cell receptor beta chains below come from one sample, sequenced in a study of patients and donors after allogeneic stem cell transplantation. One entry per CDR3 protein results from TCRdb running MiXCR on the RT-PCR reads. The sample yields 20,000 to 30,000 distinct CDR3 sequences, less than 45% seen once. The sequencing input was blood, either unsorted or a sorted T cell fraction (not recorded which). These receptor sequences come from a human donor who was either an allogeneic HSCT recipient or a stem cell or donor lymphocyte infusion donor (not recorded which). It is not recorded whose cells these are; they may come from a transplant donor.

V is TRBV12-3 or TRBV12-4 and J is TRBJ1-6, with 8 nucleotides matching TRBD1. V was pared by 6 bases and J by 10 bases, with 14 bases of the junction left unmatched. This CDR3 is built from 16 residues. The CDR3 loop is CASRSLFRGLYSPLHF. The CDR3 DNA reads TGTGCCAGCAGAAGCCTCTTCAGGGGGCTTTACTCACCCCTCCACTTT.

J is TRBJ2-1 and V is TRBV3-1, with 7 bases that match TRBD1. This CDR3 region has 15 residues. Per the germline V gene, CDR1 is LGHDT and CDR2 is YNNKEL (reference sequence). V was clipped by 1 base and J by 7 bases; unmatched bases: 7. CDR3 in DNA: TGTGCCAGCAGCCAAGCGGACAGGTCTAAAAATGAGCAGTTCTTC. It codes for CASSQADRSKNEQFF.

V is TRBV5-1 and J is TRBJ2-1; 10 nucleotides agree with TRBD1. Germline CDR1 is SGHRS and CDR2 is YFSETQ. V trimming: 0 bases; J trimming: 0 bases; junction bases outside the gene matches: 6. The CDR3 extends over 18 amino acids. CDR3 region: CASSLGAGTGDSYNEQFF. CDR3 DNA: TGCGCCAGCAGCTTGGGGGCCGGGACAGGGGACTCCTACAATGAGCAGTTCTTC.

The chain is built from TRBV3-1 and TRBJ2-4, with 10 nucleotides matching TRBD1. The CDR3 consists of 15 residues. The junction had 7 bases not matched to a gene; V was cut back by 8 bases and J by 3 bases. Germline CDR1 reads LGHDT; CDR2 reads YNNKEL (reference sequence). Written as DNA, the CDR3 is TGTGCCAGCGGTGACAGGGGGCGAGGCAAAAACATTCAGTACTTC. Its protein is CASGDRGRGKNIQYF.

Details on this clonotype: At one end the junction does not follow the germline gene, possibly because of a read error. The chain employs TRBV7-7 and TRBJ2-3, with 8 nucleotides matching TRBD2. This CDR3 spans 16 amino acids. Germline values: CDR1 SSHAT, CDR2 FNYEAQ (reference sequence). The chain's CDR3 is CASSLGAGGHTDTQYF. In DNA, the CDR3 is TGTGCTAGCAGCTTAGGGGCGGGAGGACACACAGATACGCAGTATTTT.

The table lists this clonotype with a count of one. The V call is TRBV12-3 or TRBV12-4, the J call TRBJ1-4; D gene uncertain. The V gene lost 5 bases and the J gene lost 7 bases, with 11 bases spanning the gap. This CDR3 has 13 amino acids. The CDR3 DNA reads as TGTGCCAGCAGTAATGATATTTTTGAAAAACTGTTTTTT. Protein product: CASSNDIFEKLFF.

This chain joins TRBV11-2 and TRBJ2-1; 12 bases map to TRBD2. CDR1 and CDR2 (germline): SGHAT, FQNNGV. The J segment lost 3 bases and the V segment lost 3 bases, leaving 9 bases of the junction unmatched. This CDR3 region has 18 residues. The CDR3 bases are TGTGCCAGCAGCTTGTTCCCCCCACTAGCGGGGGGCTACAATGAGCAGTTCTTC. It yields the protein CASSLFPPLAGGYNEQFF.

The genes are TRBV29-1 and TRBJ2-7; weak D call: TRBD2 (5 bases). Trimming removed 4 bases from V and 3 bases from J, with 13 bases in between. The CDR3 spans 13 residues. Germline-derived CDR1 and CDR2 are SQVTM and ANQGSEA. CDR3 nucleotides: TGCAGCGTTGTTCGGGGTTCTCTCTACGAGCAGTACTTC. This codes for CSVVRGSLYEQYF.

The chain uses TRBV7-2 and TRBJ1-6; the D is unclear. CDR1 SGHTA and CDR2 FQGNSA come from the germline V gene. V lost 3 bases and J lost 8, with 2 bases in between. CDR3 length: 11 amino acids. In nucleotides, the CDR3 is TGTGCCAGCAGCTTGGATTCACCCCTCCACTTT. This gives the protein CASSLDSPLHF.

There are many counts of this clonotype. The gene calls are TRBV5-1 and TRBJ2-5, with a tentative D call TRBD2 (6 bases). Germline V gene data show CDR1 as SGHRS and CDR2 as YFSETQ. The V end was cut by 5 bases, the J end by 5 bases, with 13 bases between. This CDR3 contains 13 residues. Here the CDR3 DNA reads TGCGCCAGCAGAAGTACTAGCTTCGAGACCCAGTACTTC. As protein: CASRSTSFETQYF.

This clonotype was detected only a few times. J is TRBJ1-2 and V is TRBV11-2; D is uncertain. The V end lost 2 bases, the J end lost 4 bases, and 17 bases lay between the germline ends. Germline CDR1 reads SGHAT; CDR2 reads FQNNGV. The CDR3 length is 16 residues. CDR3 bases: TGTGCCAGCAGCTTACGGCTCAAGGGTGGATCCTATGGCTACACCTTC. Translated, it gives CASSLRLKGGSYGYTF.

The chain combines TRBV7-6 with TRBJ2-7, with 7 bases lining up with TRBD2. CDR3 size: 15 residues. V shed 1 base, J shed 2 bases, and the junction held 5 bases outside the gene matches. Germline lookup yields CDR1 SGHVS and CDR2 FNYEAQ. The CDR3 loop is CASSLGIAGAYEQYF. CDR3 in DNA: TGTGCCAGCAGCTTAGGAATAGCGGGTGCCTACGAGCAGTACTTC.

This clonotype was counted many times. The chain recombines TRBV9 with TRBJ1-6; D might be TRBD1 (6 bases). The CDR3 runs to 15 residues. CDR1 is SGDLS, CDR2 YYNGEE, per germline. Trimming took off 0 bases at V and 8 bases at J, with 12 bases between the two ends. The CDR3 reads CASSVAGPGDSPLHF. The CDR3 nucleotides read TGTGCCAGCAGCGTAGCTGGCCCAGGGGATTCACCCCTCCACTTT.

The V call is TRBV18, the J call TRBJ1-6; 7 bases agree with TRBD1. J was trimmed by 0 bases and V by 2 bases; bases with no gene match: 7. The CDR3 is 18 residues long. Germline V gene sequence: CDR1 KGHSH, CDR2 LQKENI. The CDR3 sequence: CASSPRGQSSSYNSPLHF. The CDR3 DNA reads TGTGCCAGCTCACCAAGGGGACAGTCGAGCTCCTATAATTCACCCCTCCACTTT.

This clonotype was recorded a few times. The CDR3 loop reads CSARDRDEAFF. Here the CDR3 DNA reads TGCAGTGCTAGAGATCGGGACGAAGCTTTCTTT. J is TRBJ1-1 and V is TRBV20-1, with a possible D match to TRBD1 (5 bases). V gave up 0 bases and J gave up 8 bases, with 7 bases separating them. In germline, CDR1 is DFQATT, CDR2 SNEGSKA (reference sequence). The CDR3 spans 11 residues.

The chain recombines TRBV2 with TRBJ1-1, with D possibly matching TRBD1 (5 bases). V lost 7 bases, J lost 1 base, and 16 bases lay in between. The CDR3 spans 15 residues. Germline-derived CDR1 and CDR2 are SNHLY and FYNNEI. CDR3 sequence reads: CASKNQWTTNTEAFF. DNA for the CDR3: TGTGCCAGCAAAAACCAATGGACAACGAACACTGAAGCTTTCTTT.

The J gene is TRBJ1-6, the V gene TRBV7-6; D is uncertain. The CDR3 spans 16 residues. Germline V gene lookup returns CDR1 SGHVS and CDR2 FNYEAQ. With 5 bases removed from V and 0 bases from J, the gap between germline ends came to 11 bases. The CDR3 loop is CASSPAVSSYNSPLHF. CDR3 in DNA: TGTGCCAGCAGCCCCGCTGTAAGCTCCTATAATTCACCCCTCCACTTT.

The chain is built from TRBV7-3 and TRBJ2-3; D possibly corresponds to TRBD1 (6 bases). V was cut by 5 bases and J by 3 bases, with 18 bases left in between. This CDR3 spans 16 amino acids. CDR1 is SGHTA and CDR2 is FQGTGA in the germline V gene. DNA for the CDR3: TGTGCCAGCAGCAGCCGAGGAGGCAGGGGTACAGATACGCAGTATTTT. Protein: CASSSRGGRGTDTQYF.

The chain has TRBV16 and TRBJ1-1; D is unclear. The CDR3 totals 14 residues. The germline CDR1 and CDR2 sequences are KGHSY and FQNENV. Trimming took off 2 bases at V and 6 bases at J, with 13 bases between the two ends. The CDR3 protein is CASSQLVDTSEAFF. DNA for the CDR3: TGTGCCAGCAGCCAACTGGTGGATACATCTGAAGCTTTCTTT. Together with reference TRBV16 and TRBJ1-1, the CDR3 gives the full variable domain: GEEVAQTPKHLVRGEGQKAKLYCAPIKGHSYVFWYQQVLKNEFKFLISFQNENVFDETGMPKERFSAKCLPNSPCSLEIQATKLEDSAVYFCASSQLVDTSEAFFGQGTRLTVV.

The V call is TRBV4-1, the J call TRBJ2-7, with no clear D. There are 19 residues in the CDR3. Germline lookup yields CDR1 MGHRA and CDR2 YSYEKL. V was clipped by 5 bases and J by 1 base, with 27 bases between them. The CDR3 loop reads CASSERYRDSRYISYEQYF. CDR3 sequence (DNA): TGCGCCAGCAGCGAAAGGTACAGAGATAGCCGCTACATATCCTACGAGCAGTACTTC.

Remarks on this clonotype: One end of the junction varies from germline; a read error may be responsible. V and J are TRBV5-1 and TRBJ2-1; TRBD1 matches 11 bases. Germline CDR1 SGHRS, CDR2 YFSETQ. This CDR3 contains 15 residues. The CDR3 here is CAGSLGQGALYEQFF. DNA for the CDR3: TGCGCCGGCAGCTTAGGACAGGGGGCGCTTTATGAGCAGTTCTTC.

CDR3 bases: TGTGCCAGCAGCAAATCGTGGGGGAGCACTGAAGCTTTCTTT. Its translation is CASSKSWGSTEAFF. This rearrangement joins TRBV11-2 to TRBJ1-1; D may be TRBD1 (5 bases). The CDR3 runs to 14 residues. Germline values: CDR1 SGHAT, CDR2 FQNNGV. V gave up 5 bases and J gave up 4 bases, with 14 bases separating them.

This clonotype was recorded a few times. The chain links TRBV4-1 to TRBJ2-2, with TRBD1 identical over 7 bases. The CDR3 runs to 15 residues. V lost 8 bases to trimming and J lost 0 bases; unmatched junction nucleotides: 6. Germline V gene data show CDR1 as MGHRA and CDR2 as YSYEKL. DNA of the CDR3: TGCGCCAGCCACCACGACAGGGCGAACACCGGGGAGCTGTTTTTT. It yields the protein CASHHDRANTGELFF.